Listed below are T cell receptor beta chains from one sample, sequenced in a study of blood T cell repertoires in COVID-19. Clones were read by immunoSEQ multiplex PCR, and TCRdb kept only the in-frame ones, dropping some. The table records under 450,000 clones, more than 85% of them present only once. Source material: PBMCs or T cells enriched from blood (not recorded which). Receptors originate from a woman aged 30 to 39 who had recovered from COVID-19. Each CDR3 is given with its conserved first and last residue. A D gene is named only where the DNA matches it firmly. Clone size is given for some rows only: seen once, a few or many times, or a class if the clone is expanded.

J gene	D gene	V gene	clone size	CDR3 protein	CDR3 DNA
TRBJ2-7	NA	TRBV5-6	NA	CASSLALSYEQYF	TGTGCCAGCAGCTTAGCCTTATCCTACGAGCAGTACTTC
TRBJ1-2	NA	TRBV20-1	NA	CSASIRERGLWYGYTF	TGCAGTGCTAGTATCAGGGAAAGGGGTTTATGGTATGGCTACACCTTC
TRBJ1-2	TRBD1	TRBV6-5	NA	CASRTGTEGGYTF	TGTGCCAGCAGAACCGGGACAGAAGGTGGCTACACCTTC
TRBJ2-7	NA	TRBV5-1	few	CASSFGGTYEQYF	TGCGCCAGCAGCTTCGGGGGAACCTACGAGCAGTACTTC
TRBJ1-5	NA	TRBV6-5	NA	CASSYSSRNNQPQHF	TGTGCCAGCAGTTACTCGTCGCGGAACAATCAGCCCCAGCATTTT
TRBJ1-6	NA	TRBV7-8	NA	CASIALGQYNNSPLHF	TGTGCCAGCATTGCCCTCGGACAGTACAATAATTCACCCCTCCACTTT
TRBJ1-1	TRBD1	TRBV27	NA	CASSYSGTGVTEAFF	TGTGCCAGCAGTTACTCCGGGACAGGGGTCACTGAAGCTTTCTTT
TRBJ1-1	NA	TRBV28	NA	CASGDGGTNTEAFF	TGTGCCAGCGGAGATGGGGGGACGAACACTGAAGCTTTCTTT
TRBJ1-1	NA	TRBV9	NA	CASSVGGQGSAFF	TGTGCCAGCAGCGTAGGAGGCCAGGGTTCAGCTTTCTTT
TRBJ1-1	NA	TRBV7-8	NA	CASSLGGDTEAFF	TGTGCCAGCAGCTTAGGAGGAGACACTGAAGCTTTCTTT
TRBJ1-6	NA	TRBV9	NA	CASRAEAIDSPLHF	TGTGCCAGCAGGGCGGAGGCCATTGATTCACCCCTCCACTTT
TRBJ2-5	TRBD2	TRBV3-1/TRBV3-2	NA	CASSPTGTSGTETQYF	TGTGCCAGCAGCCCCACGGGGACTAGCGGGACAGAGACCCAGTACTTC
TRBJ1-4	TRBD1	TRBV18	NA	CASSSQGQGINEKLFF	TGTGCCAGCTCATCTCAGGGACAGGGGATTAATGAAAAACTGTTTTTT
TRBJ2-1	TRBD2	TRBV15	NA	CATSRGAGGPGEQFF	TGTGCCACCAGCAGAGGAGCGGGGGGGCCGGGTGAGCAGTTCTTC
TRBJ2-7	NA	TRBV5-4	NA	CASSLDRVGYEQYF	TGTGCCAGCAGCTTGGACAGGGTGGGCTACGAGCAGTACTTC
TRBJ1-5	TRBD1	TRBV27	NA	CASSTGTGANQPQHF	TGTGCCAGCAGCACCGGGACAGGGGCAAATCAGCCCCAGCATTTT
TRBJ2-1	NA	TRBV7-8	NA	CASSSVLHEQFF	TGTGCCAGCAGCTCAGTTTTGCATGAGCAGTTCTTC
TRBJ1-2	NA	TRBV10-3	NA	CAISEDRTWYGYTF	TGTGCCATCAGCGAGGATAGAACGTGGTATGGCTACACCTTC
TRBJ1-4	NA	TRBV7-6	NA	CASSLGPFGEKLFF	TGTGCCAGCAGCTTGGGGCCCTTCGGTGAAAAACTGTTTTTT
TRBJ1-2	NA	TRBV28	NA	CASIDGGGYTF	TGTGCCAGCATAGACGGGGGAGGCTACACCTTC
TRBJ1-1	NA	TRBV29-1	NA	CSAELMNTEAFF	TGCAGCGCCGAACTGATGAACACTGAAGCTTTCTTT
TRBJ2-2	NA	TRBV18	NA	CASSPRTVQNTGELFF	TGTGCCAGCTCACCCCGGACTGTCCAGAACACCGGGGAGCTGTTTTTT
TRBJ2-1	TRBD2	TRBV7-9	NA	CASSLASLAGAVSYNEQFF	TGTGCCAGCAGCTTAGCGTCCCTAGCGGGGGCCGTCTCCTACAATGAGCAGTTCTTC
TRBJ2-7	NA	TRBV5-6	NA	CASTKGGATYEQYF	TGTGCCAGCACCAAGGGGGGGGCCACCTACGAGCAGTACTTC
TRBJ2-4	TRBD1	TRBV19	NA	CASSIQGAGKNIQYF	TGTGCCAGTAGTATACAGGGGGCGGGCAAAAACATTCAGTACTTC
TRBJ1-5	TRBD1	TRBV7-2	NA	CASSPTGTQPQHF	TGTGCCAGCAGCCCGACAGGGACTCAGCCCCAGCATTTT
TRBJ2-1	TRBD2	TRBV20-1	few	CSASKTSLQFF	TGCAGTGCTAGTAAGACTAGCTTGCAGTTCTTC
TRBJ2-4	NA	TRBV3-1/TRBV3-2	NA	CASSQVVAKNIQYF	TGTGCCAGCAGCCAAGTCGTAGCCAAAAACATTCAGTACTTC
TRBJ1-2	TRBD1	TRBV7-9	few	CASSMRTGTYGYTF	TGTGCCAGCAGCATGCGGACAGGGACCTATGGCTACACCTTC
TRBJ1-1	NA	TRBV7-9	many	CASSLNMDSEAFF	TGTGCCAGCAGCTTAAATATGGACAGTGAAGCTTTCTTT
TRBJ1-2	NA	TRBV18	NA	CASSSMTGSYGYTF	TGTGCCAGCTCATCGATGACGGGGAGTTATGGCTACACCTTC
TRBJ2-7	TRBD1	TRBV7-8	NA	CASSLGDRGNEQYF	TGTGCCAGCAGCTTAGGCGACAGGGGTAACGAGCAGTACTTC
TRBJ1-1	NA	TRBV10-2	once	CASSEYYLEAFF	TGCGCCAGCAGTGAGTACTATCTCGAAGCTTTCTTT
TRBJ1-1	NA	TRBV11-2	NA	CASSLAGGNTEAFF	TGTGCCAGCAGCTTAGCTGGAGGGAACACTGAAGCTTTCTTT
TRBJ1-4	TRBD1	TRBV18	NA	CASSPSNRGPTPTNEKLFF	TGTGCCAGCTCACCATCAAACAGGGGACCAACCCCAACTAATGAAAAACTGTTTTTT
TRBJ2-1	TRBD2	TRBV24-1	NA	CATSETGTSGPEGQFF	TGTGCCACCAGTGAAACCGGGACTAGCGGACCTGAGGGGCAGTTCTTC
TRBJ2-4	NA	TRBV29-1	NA	CSVEDRDIQYF	TGCAGCGTTGAAGACCGGGACATTCAGTACTTC
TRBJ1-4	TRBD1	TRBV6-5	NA	CASDNWGQGEKLFF	TGTGCCAGCGATAATTGGGGACAGGGCGAAAAACTGTTTTTT
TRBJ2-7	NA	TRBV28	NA	CASSFVGSRVYEQYF	TGTGCCAGCAGTTTTGTGGGTAGCAGGGTCTACGAGCAGTACTTC
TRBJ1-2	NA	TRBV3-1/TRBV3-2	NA	CASSPPGGSPGRGYTF	TGTGCCAGCAGCCCCCCAGGAGGATCTCCGGGGAGAGGCTACACCTTC
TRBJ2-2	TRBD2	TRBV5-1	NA	CASSVPLAGANTGELFF	TGCGCCAGCAGCGTCCCTCTAGCGGGGGCGAACACCGGGGAGCTGTTTTTT
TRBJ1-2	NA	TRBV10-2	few	CASSERGQRAANYGYTF	TGCGCCAGCAGTGAGAGGGGACAAAGGGCGGCTAACTATGGCTACACCTTC
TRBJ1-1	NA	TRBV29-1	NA	CSAGANTEAFF	TGCAGCGCTGGGGCGAACACTGAAGCTTTCTTT